Listed here is a single T cell receptor beta chain. Trimming cost V 3 bases and J 2 bases, with 8 bases left between them. The CDR3 covers 14 residues. Germline values: CDR1 LNHDA, CDR2 SQIVND (reference sequence). This record comes from a study of shared T cell receptors in the human thymus. Clones were sequenced by immunoSEQ multiplex PCR, and TCRdb holds only the in-frame ones, with some missing. Of tens of thousands of clones in the sample, roughly 95% were seen once. Sequenced: thymocytes. This TCR derives from a human donor. The rearrangement uses TRBV19 and TRBJ2-1; D perhaps matches TRBD2 (6 bases). Here the CDR3 reads CASSIGGTYNEQFF. The CDR3 coding sequence is TGTGCCAGTAGTATCGGGGGTACCTACAATGAGCAGTTCTTC. Complete variable domain (other parts from reference TRBV19 and TRBJ2-1): DGGITQSPKYLFRKEGQNVTLSCEQNLNHDAMYWYRQDPGQGLRLIYYSQIVNDFQKGDIAEGYSVSREKKESFPLTVTSAQKNPTAFYLCASSIGGTYNEQFFGPGTRLTVL.